This TCR beta chain was documented in a study of molecular identifiers for immune sequencing clone quantification (dated by TCRdb to between 2017 and 2018). About the full investigation: For a replicate experiment, RNA from around 20,000 or 100,000 naive CD8 T cells was divided into five aliquots, of which four were sequenced. This methods study used CD8 T cells to benchmark TCR RNA copy counting and molecular-identifier clustering-based TCR repertoire sequencing (MIDCIRS).

Broader findings and caveats from the paper: The sizes of highly expanded clones could end up underestimated when identical TCR molecules share a barcode. When barcode sub-clustering was left out, chimeric consensus sequences inflated TCR diversity, with chimeras reaching as high as 47%. Spiked-in Jurkat TCR RNA equal to a single cell's worth was reported to be detectable even within 1,100,000 naive CD8 T cells. Naive libraries contained spiked-in Jurkat TCR RNA (approximately 10 copies' worth), which is not part of the donor repertoire. In CMV-specific effector cells, clones with more than 20 RNA copies accounted for over 97% of molecules, whereas in naive cells such clones accounted for under 1%. Modeling estimated around 3.2 recovered TCR RNA copies per cell, compared with approximately 9.5 by digital PCR, which implies approximately 30% capture efficiency.

The library was prepared using PCR. Reads for this sample came from a NextSeq 500. Bulk TCR libraries were prepared as previously described, using TCR primers listed in Table S5. Purification of total RNA was performed with the Qiagen AllPrep DNA/RNA kit. Before analysis, reads from multiple sequencing runs of the same library were pooled. On the authors' methods: Reads were retained only if an exact TCR constant sequence was present, and the retained reads were trimmed to 150 nt and grouped according to their 12-nt molecular barcodes. Reads inside each barcode group were sub-clustered using a 15% Levenshtein threshold, and a quality-weighted consensus sequence was constructed for each RNA molecule. Non-functional sequences were filtered out, along with any lower-count sequence sitting one edit away from another sequence. Barcode sub-clusters with fewer than 20% of the maximum read count were removed, based on fitting two negative binomial distributions. In TCRdb, the public reads were trimmed at Q25 with fastp and aligned with MiXCR, with productive beta chains retained. Rows with one shared CDR3 protein collapse into an entry with the most common genes and DNA. The V and J calls reflect TCRdb's pipeline rather than the authors' work. The sample has 460,000 or so distinct CDR3 sequences on record, 25% of them singletons. Together, the top ten hold approximately 0.76% of the sample.

Libraries of naive CD8 T cells were generated from around 20,000 to 1,000,000 sorted cells, with 10%, 30% or 50% of the purified RNA used. On a BD FACSAria II, naive CD8 T cells were FACS-sorted as CD8+CD4-CCR7+CD45RA+ and collected into RLT Plus buffer. Approximately 9 TCR copies' worth of Jurkat RNA were spiked into roughly 17,000-1,100,000 naive CD8 T cell samples to test detection sensitivity. CD8 T cells were enriched with RosetteSep CD8+ T Cell Enrichment Cocktail and Ficoll-Paque, followed by ACK red cell lysis. This clonotype was seen only a few times. The antigen it recognizes is unknown. It has no much larger one-base neighbor in the sample; base qualities were not kept. V sheds 7 bases and J sheds 1 base, leaving 16 bases between their ends. CDR1 and CDR2 are read off the germline V gene (reference sequence) as LNHDA and SQIVND. Its CDR3 holds 16 amino acids, cysteine through phenylalanine. Only the CDR3 part of the read is kept: 48 bases, read in frame from the first base.

Input material: naive CD8+ T cells from blood, with Jurkat cell RNA spiked in. The meaning of the sample's cell subset or site label: FACS-sorted CD8+CD4-CCR7+CD45RA+ naive T cells. This clonotype originated in a human donor in good health. Some libraries in this study had Jurkat cell RNA spiked in. The V and J segments used are TRBV19 and TRBJ2-2; a tentative D match to TRBD1 spans 6 bases. Read as DNA, the sequence is TGTGCCAGTACCCAACGGGACACGGTGAACACCGGGGAGCTGTTTTTT. Protein translation: CASTQRDTVNTGELFF.